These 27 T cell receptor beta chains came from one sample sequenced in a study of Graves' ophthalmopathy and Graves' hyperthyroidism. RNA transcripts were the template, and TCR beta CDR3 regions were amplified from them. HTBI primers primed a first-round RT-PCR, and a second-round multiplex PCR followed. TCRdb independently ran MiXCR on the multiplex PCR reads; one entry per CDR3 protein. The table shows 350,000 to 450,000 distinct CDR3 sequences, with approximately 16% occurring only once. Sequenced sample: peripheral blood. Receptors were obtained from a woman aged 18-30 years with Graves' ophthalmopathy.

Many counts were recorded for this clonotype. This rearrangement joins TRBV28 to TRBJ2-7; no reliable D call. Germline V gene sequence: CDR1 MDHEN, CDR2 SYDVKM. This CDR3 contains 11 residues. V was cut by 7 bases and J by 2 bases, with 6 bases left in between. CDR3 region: CASNKAYEQYF. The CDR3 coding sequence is TGTGCCAGCAACAAAGCCTACGAGCAGTACTTC.

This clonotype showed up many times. The CDR3 region has the DNA TGTGCCAGCAGCTTGGAAACAGGGACGGGAAACACCATATATTTT. Translating gives CASSLETGTGNTIYF. This rearrangement joins TRBV5-4 to TRBJ1-3; maybe TRBD1 (6 bases). CDR1 SGHNT and CDR2 YYREEE come from the germline V gene (reference sequence). This CDR3 region has 15 residues. V lost 0 bases and J lost 4, with 11 bases in between.

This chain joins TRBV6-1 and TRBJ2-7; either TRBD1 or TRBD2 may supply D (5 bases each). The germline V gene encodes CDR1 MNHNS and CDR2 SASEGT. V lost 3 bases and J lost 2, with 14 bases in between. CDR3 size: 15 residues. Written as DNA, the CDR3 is TGTGCCAGCAGTGACCGGGACCCTCACCCCTACGAGCAGTACTTC. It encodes CASSDRDPHPYEQYF.

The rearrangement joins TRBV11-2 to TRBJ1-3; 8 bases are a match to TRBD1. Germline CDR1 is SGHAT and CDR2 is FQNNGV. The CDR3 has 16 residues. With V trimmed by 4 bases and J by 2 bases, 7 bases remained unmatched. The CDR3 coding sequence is TGTGCCAGCAGCTCCCGCCCGGGACAGGCTGGAAACACCATATATTTT. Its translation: CASSSRPGQAGNTIYF.

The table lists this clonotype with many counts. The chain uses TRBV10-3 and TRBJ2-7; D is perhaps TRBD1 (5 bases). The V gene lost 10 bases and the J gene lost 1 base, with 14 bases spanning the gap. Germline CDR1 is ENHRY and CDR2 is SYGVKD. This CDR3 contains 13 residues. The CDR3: CATVPTDSYEQYF. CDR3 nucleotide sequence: TGTGCCACCGTGCCGACAGATTCCTACGAGCAGTACTTC.

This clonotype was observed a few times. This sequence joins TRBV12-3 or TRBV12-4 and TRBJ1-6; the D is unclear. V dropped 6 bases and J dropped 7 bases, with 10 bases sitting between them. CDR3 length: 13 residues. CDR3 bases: TGTGCCAGCAGCTCCTACCGAAATTCACCCCTCCACTTT. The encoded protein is CASSSYRNSPLHF.

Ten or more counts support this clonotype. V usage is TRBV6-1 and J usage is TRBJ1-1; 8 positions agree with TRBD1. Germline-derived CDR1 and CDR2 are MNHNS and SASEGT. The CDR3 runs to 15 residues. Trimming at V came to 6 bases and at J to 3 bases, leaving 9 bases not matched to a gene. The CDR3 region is CASRKAGGTYTEAFF. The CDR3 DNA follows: TGTGCCAGCAGGAAAGCAGGGGGCACCTACACTGAAGCTTTCTTT.

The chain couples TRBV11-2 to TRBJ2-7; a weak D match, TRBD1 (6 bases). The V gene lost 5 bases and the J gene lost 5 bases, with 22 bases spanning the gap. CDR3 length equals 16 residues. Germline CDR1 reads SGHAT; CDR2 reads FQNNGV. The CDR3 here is CASSDRSKGLVNEQYF. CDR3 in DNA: TGTGCCAGCAGCGACAGGTCTAAGGGATTGGTTAACGAGCAGTACTTC.

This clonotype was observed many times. The CDR3 coding sequence is TGTGCCAGCACCCCGACCCTTAGCGGGACGCTCCCCTACGAGCAGTACTTC. This codes for CASTPTLSGTLPYEQYF. The chain couples TRBV2 to TRBJ2-7; 8 bases agree with TRBD2. Looked up from germline, CDR1 is SNHLY and CDR2 is FYNNEI. The length of the CDR3 is 17 residues. V lost 7 bases, J lost 2 bases, and 16 bases stayed unmatched.

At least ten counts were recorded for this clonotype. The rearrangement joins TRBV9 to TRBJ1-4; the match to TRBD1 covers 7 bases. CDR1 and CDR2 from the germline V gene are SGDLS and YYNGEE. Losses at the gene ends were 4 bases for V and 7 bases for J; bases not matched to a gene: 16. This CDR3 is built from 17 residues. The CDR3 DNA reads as TGTGCCAGCAGCCCCGCGGGGGCGGGACAGCCCGCTGAAAAACTGTTTTTT. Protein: CASSPAGAGQPAEKLFF.

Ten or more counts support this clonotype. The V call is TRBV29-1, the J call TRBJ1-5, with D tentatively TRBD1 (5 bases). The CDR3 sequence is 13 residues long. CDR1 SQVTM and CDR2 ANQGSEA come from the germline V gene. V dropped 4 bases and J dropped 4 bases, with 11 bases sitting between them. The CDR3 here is CSVATGVNQPQHF. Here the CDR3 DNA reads TGCAGCGTTGCGACGGGGGTGAATCAGCCCCAGCATTTT.

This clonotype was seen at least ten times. DNA for the CDR3: TGTGCCAGCAGCTTAGCGCAGGCGGGGAACAATGAGCAGTTCTTC. Its translation is CASSLAQAGNNEQFF. V gene TRBV7-9 combines with J gene TRBJ2-1; possible D gene TRBD2, 6 bases. This CDR3 comprises 15 residues. V shed 0 bases and J shed 5 bases, with 11 bases lying between them. Per the germline V gene, CDR1 is SEHNR and CDR2 is FQNEAQ (reference sequence).

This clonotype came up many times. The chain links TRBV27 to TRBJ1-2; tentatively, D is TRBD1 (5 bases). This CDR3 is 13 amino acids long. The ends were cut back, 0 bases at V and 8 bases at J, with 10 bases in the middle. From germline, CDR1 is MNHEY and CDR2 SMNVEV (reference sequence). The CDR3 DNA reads TGTGCCAGCAGTTTATCGGCAGGGCACGGCTACACCTTC. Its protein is CASSLSAGHGYTF.

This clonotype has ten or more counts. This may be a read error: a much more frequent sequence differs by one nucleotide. The DNA for the CDR3 is TGTGCCAGCAGTTACTCGACGGAGACCCAGTACTTC. Translation gives CASSYSTETQYF. The chain links TRBV6-2 or TRBV6-3 to TRBJ2-5; D uncertain. The CDR3 length is 12 residues. Germline CDR1 and CDR2: MNHEY and SVGEGT. V was cut by 0 bases and J by 5 bases, with 4 bases left in between.

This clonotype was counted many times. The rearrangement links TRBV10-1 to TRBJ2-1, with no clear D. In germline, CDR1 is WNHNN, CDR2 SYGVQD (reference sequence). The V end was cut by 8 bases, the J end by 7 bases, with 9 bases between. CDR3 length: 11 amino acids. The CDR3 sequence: CASGVGNEQFF. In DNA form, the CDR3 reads TGCGCCAGCGGGGTGGGAAATGAGCAGTTCTTC.

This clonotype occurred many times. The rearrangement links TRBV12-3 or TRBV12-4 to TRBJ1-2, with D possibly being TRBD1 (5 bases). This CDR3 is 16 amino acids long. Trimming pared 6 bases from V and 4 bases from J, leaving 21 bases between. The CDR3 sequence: CASREGTPPPGYGYTF. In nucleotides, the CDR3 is TGTGCCAGCAGGGAGGGGACTCCTCCGCCGGGCTATGGCTACACCTTC.

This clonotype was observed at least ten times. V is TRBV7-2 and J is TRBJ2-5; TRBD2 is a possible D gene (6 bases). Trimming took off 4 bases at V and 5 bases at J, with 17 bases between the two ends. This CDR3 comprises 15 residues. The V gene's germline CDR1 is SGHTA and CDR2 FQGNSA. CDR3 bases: TGTGCCAGCAGCTCATCCTCCAGGGAGGTGGAGACCCAGTACTTC. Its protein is CASSSSSREVETQYF.

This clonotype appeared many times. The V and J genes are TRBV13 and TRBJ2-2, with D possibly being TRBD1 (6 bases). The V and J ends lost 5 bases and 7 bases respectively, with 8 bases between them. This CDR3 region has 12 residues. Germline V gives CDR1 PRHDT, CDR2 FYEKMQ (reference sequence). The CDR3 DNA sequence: TGTGCCAGCAGCCCAGGGGTCGGGGAGCTGTTTTTT. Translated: CASSPGVGELFF. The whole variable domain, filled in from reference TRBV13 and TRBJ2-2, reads AAGVIQSPRHLIKEKRETATLKCYPIPRHDTVYWYQQGPGQDPQFLISFYEKMQSDKGSIPDRFSAQQFSDYHSELNMSSLELGDSALYFCASSPGVGELFFGEGSRLTVL.

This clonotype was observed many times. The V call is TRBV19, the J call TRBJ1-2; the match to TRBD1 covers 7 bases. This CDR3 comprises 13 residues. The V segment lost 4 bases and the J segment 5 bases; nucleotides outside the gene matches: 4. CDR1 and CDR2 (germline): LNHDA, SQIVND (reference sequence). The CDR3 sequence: CASSNRDRYGYTF. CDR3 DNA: TGTGCCAGTAGTAACCGGGACAGATATGGCTACACCTTC.

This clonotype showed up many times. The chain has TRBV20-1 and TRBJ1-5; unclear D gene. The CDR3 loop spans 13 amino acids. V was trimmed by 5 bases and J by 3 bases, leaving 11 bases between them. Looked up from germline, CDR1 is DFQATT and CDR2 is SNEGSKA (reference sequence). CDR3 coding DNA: TGCAGTGCTCCCGCCGGCCACAATCAGCCCCAGCATTTT. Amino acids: CSAPAGHNQPQHF.

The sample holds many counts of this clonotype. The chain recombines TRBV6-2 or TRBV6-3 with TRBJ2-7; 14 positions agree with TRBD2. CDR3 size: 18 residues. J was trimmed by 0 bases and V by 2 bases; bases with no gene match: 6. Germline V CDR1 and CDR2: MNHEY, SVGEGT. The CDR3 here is CASSYQGLAGGLSYEQYF. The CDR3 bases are TGTGCCAGCAGTTACCAAGGACTAGCGGGGGGACTCTCCTACGAGCAGTACTTC.

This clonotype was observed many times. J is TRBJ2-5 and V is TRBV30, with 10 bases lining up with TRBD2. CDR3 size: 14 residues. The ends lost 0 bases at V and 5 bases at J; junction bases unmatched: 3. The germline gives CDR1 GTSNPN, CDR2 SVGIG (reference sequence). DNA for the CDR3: TGTGCCTGGAGTGTGACAGCGGGGGGGGAGACCCAGTACTTC. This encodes CAWSVTAGGETQYF.

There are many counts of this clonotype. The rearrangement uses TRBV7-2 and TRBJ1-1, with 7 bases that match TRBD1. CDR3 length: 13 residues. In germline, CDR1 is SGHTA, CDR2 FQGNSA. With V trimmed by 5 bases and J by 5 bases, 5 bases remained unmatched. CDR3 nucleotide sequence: TGTGCCAGCAGCGTACAGGGGAGTACTGAAGCTTTCTTT. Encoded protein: CASSVQGSTEAFF. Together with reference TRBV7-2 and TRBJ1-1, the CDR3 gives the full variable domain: GAGVSQSPSNKVTEKGKDVELRCDPISGHTALYWYRQSLGQGLEFLIYFQGNSAPDKSGLPSDRFSAERTGGSVSTLTIQRTQQEDSAVYLCASSVQGSTEAFFGQGTRLTVV.

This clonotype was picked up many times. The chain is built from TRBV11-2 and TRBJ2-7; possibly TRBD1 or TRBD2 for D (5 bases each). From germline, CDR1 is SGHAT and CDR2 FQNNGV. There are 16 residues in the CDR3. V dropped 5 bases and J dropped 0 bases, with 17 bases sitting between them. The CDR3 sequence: CASSHQVGAVSYEQYF. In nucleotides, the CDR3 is TGTGCCAGCAGCCATCAGGTCGGGGCAGTCTCCTACGAGCAGTACTTC. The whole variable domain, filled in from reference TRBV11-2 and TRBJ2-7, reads EAGVAQSPRYKIIEKRQSVAFWCNPISGHATLYWYQQILGQGPKLLIQFQNNGVVDDSQLPKDRFSAERLKGVDSTLKIQPAKLEDSAVYLCASSHQVGAVSYEQYFGPGTRLTVT.

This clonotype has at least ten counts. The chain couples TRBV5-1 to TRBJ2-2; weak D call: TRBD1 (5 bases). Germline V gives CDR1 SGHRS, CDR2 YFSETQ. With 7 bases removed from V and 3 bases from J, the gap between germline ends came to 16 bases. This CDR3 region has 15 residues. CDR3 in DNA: TGCGCCAGCCAACTTCAGGGTGCGGACACCGGGGAGCTGTTTTTT. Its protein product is CASQLQGADTGELFF. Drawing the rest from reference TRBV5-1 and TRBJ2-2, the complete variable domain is KAGVTQTPRYLIKTRGQQVTLSCSPISGHRSVSWYQQTPGQGLQFLFEYFSETQRNKGNFPGRFSGRQFSNSRSEMNVSTLELGDSALYLCASQLQGADTGELFFGEGSRLTVL.

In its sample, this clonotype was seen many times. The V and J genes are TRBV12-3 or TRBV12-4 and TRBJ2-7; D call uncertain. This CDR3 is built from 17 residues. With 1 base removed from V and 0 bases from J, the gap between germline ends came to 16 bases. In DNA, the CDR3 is TGTGCCAGCAGTTTAGATAGGAAGGGTAGGAGCTCCTACGAGCAGTACTTC. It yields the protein CASSLDRKGRSSYEQYF.

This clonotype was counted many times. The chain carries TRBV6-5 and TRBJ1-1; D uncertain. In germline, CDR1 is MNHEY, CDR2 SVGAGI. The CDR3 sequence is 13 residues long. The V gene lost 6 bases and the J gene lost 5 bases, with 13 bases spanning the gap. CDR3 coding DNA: TGTGCCAGCAGGGCCATACCCTCGACTGAAGCTTTCTTT. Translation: CASRAIPSTEAFF.